The present TCR beta chain was sequenced within a study of cytomegalovirus exposure and HLA in healthy donors. After removal of 3 bases from V and 3 bases from J, the junction contained 8 bases not matched to a gene. The CDR3 is 16 residues long. Germline CDR1 reads KGHSH; CDR2 reads LQKENI. Study-level points and caveats: Information on immune exposure was restricted to one variable (CMV serostatus). Several of the most significant clusters appeared linked to common viral pathogens, based on a later analysis.

As for this clone: Antigen specificity is unknown.

With 60 Vbeta and 13 Jbeta primers, the PCR was carried out. Sequencing used immunoSEQ multiplex PCR; TCRdb keeps in-frame clones, though not all of them. The table gives 95,000 to 110,000 clones; the top ten clones make up 3% to 3.5% of it. This TCR derives from a man aged 40-50 years in good health and CMV-seronegative. The V and J genes are TRBV18 and TRBJ2-5, with 9 bases fitting TRBD1. The specimen was PBMCs. CDR3 amino acids: CASSPSTGGREETQYF. CDR3 DNA: TGTGCCAGCTCACCTTCAACAGGGGGCAGGGAAGAGACCCAGTACTTC.